This TCR beta chain was profiled in a study of technical replicates of blood from a few donors. Sequenced by immunoSEQ multiplex PCR; TCRdb stores in-frame clones only, minus some. The sample yields about 62,000 clones, 87% seen once. J was trimmed by 4 bases and V by 5 bases; bases with no gene match: 5. Per germline, CDR1 GTSNPN and CDR2 SVGIG (reference sequence). There are 14 residues in the CDR3. The clonotype was recovered from a human donor in good health. Some clones in this sample may be carry-over from other donors' samples. V usage is TRBV30 and J usage is TRBJ1-2; the match to TRBD1 covers 12 bases. Material for sequencing was PBMCs. The CDR3 spells CAWGTGGLVYGYTF. CDR3 DNA: TGTGCCTGGGGGACAGGGGGCTTAGTCTATGGCTACACCTTC.